This TCR beta chain appears in the sequencing data of a study of T cell responses to AZD1222 COVID-19 vaccine. General observations from the study: Increases in Spike-specific TCR breadth and depth were seen after two AZD1222 doses. Most donors were white British and more were female, and clonal diversity was possibly underestimated. A reported finding is that nearly half of spike-specific TCRs target unmutated variant regions.

As regards this clone: Its specificity is unknown.

This table comes from immunoSEQ multiplex PCR, and its TCRdb copy is limited to in-frame clones, with some not included. The sample holds approximately 180,000 clones, around 90% seen once. CDR1 and CDR2 from the germline V gene are SGHVS and FQNEAQ. The V and J ends lost 1 base and 1 base respectively, with 10 bases between them. The CDR3 covers 15 residues. Sample: peripheral blood, taken 28 days after the second dose of the MenACWY control vaccine. This sequence joins TRBV7-8 and TRBJ1-2; no firm D call. This clonotype was obtained from an adult who received the MenACWY meningococcal vaccine as a control. The CDR3 sequence: CASSLVGTNNYGYTF. CDR3 bases: TGTGCCAGCAGCTTAGTTGGCACCAATAACTATGGCTACACCTTC.